This is a list of T cell receptor beta chains from one sample in a study of T cells in Graves' hyperthyroidism and ophthalmopathy. TCRdb reprocessed the multiplex PCR reads with MiXCR, giving one entry per CDR3 protein. The sample shows some 350,000 distinct CDR3 sequences, about 18% of them seen only once. Sequencing used blood. These receptors all come from a woman in her late teens or twenties with Graves' hyperthyroidism. CDR3s include the opening cysteine and the closing phenylalanine or tryptophan. Each record gives: V gene, J gene, CDR3 protein.

TRBV28	TRBJ1-5	CASSLSLEPQHF
TRBV19	TRBJ2-7	CASSLGARDEQYF
TRBV12-3/TRBV12-4	TRBJ1-5	CASSRGTGLNQPQHF
TRBV5-1	TRBJ2-2	CASSRAGGDTGELFF
TRBV2	TRBJ1-3	CATSGQGGNTIYF
TRBV20-1	TRBJ1-1	CSATYRDRVTEAFF
TRBV12-3/TRBV12-4	TRBJ1-1	CASSSRGRGDTEAFF
TRBV2	TRBJ2-7	CASRERLNEQYF
TRBV20-1	TRBJ2-7	CSARSVTYEQYF
TRBV12-5	TRBJ1-3	CASGGSGNTIYF
TRBV29-1	TRBJ2-3	CSVGGGMGTDTQYF
TRBV19	TRBJ1-2	CASSQGTGYTF
TRBV20-1	TRBJ1-1	CSASGRTNTEAFF
TRBV12-3/TRBV12-4	TRBJ2-7	CASSSQLAGEQYF
TRBV6-1	TRBJ1-1	CASTLTGLNTEAFF
TRBV12-3/TRBV12-4	TRBJ1-5	CASSLRDREGQPQHF
TRBV5-6	TRBJ2-4	CASSLRGAGNIQYF
TRBV5-8	TRBJ1-1	CASNKDSTEAFF
TRBV20-1	TRBJ1-5	CSAYGGADQPQHF
TRBV12-3/TRBV12-4	TRBJ2-5	CASSPTKETQYF
TRBV29-1	TRBJ1-2	CSVGGQGGPNYGYTF
TRBV29-1	TRBJ2-5	CSVELVSRETQYF
TRBV5-1	TRBJ2-7	CASSLGAVGGGFSYEQYF
TRBV12-3/TRBV12-4	TRBJ2-6	CASSFRQGAGANVLTF
TRBV29-1	TRBJ2-5	CSVEGREGGETQYF
TRBV18	TRBJ2-7	CASSPRVGYEQYF
TRBV3-1	TRBJ2-7	CASSQLAGNYEQYF
TRBV12-3/TRBV12-4	TRBJ1-2	CASSYRQGAYTF
TRBV18	TRBJ2-7	CASSGTSIYEQYF
TRBV6-5	TRBJ2-2	CASSSGQPGGLFF
TRBV6-5	TRBJ1-1	CASSFNDIANTEAFF
TRBV11-3	TRBJ1-1	CASSLMRDTEAFF
TRBV7-8	TRBJ2-2	CVTAGQINTGELFF
TRBV20-1	TRBJ2-7	CSAPPGGAFYEQYF
TRBV28	TRBJ2-7	CASRGLDRAYEQYF
TRBV12-3/TRBV12-4	TRBJ1-1	CASSYGGAGRTEAFF
TRBV10-2	TRBJ2-7	CASSVTGLAPYEQYF
TRBV20-1	TRBJ2-6	CSDFPHGGTSGANVLTF
TRBV15	TRBJ1-5	CATSRGGGLQPQHF
TRBV2	TRBJ1-5	CASSEAGGVYSNQPQHF
TRBV14	TRBJ2-7	CASSLRGGTYEQYF
TRBV29-1	TRBJ2-5	CSVALSGRVETQYF
TRBV10-2	TRBJ2-2	CASSVPPLFDREGNTGELFF
TRBV15	TRBJ1-1	CATSRDLVGTEAFF
TRBV7-9	TRBJ2-2	CASTRDTNTGELFF
TRBV12-3/TRBV12-4	TRBJ2-7	CAGSFSYARAPYEQYF
TRBV27	TRBJ2-4	CASSSSGGRNIQYF
TRBV19	TRBJ2-2	CASSIRITGELFF
TRBV7-9	TRBJ1-1	CASSFTGEAAFF
TRBV12-5	TRBJ2-2	CASGSNSNTGELFF
TRBV4-1	TRBJ2-7	CASSQGWPSGSYEQYF
TRBV7-3	TRBJ1-1	CASSLTTTRGNTEAFF
TRBV30	TRBJ1-3	CAWSVWGFGGNTIYF
TRBV10-3	TRBJ1-1	CAISESTVTNTEAFF
TRBV20-1	TRBJ1-5	CSAREQGVYQPQHF
TRBV29-1	TRBJ1-3	CSAELGTGQNTIYF
TRBV12-3/TRBV12-4	TRBJ1-5	CASSFQEPPQHF
TRBV2	TRBJ2-7	CASRASHVITYEQYF
TRBV6-1	TRBJ2-5	CASRPWGERVQETQYF
TRBV18	TRBJ2-2	CASSPSTGVLGTGELFF